This TCR beta chain appears in the sequencing data of a study of T-cell reconstitution after alpha-beta-depleted transplantation in children. The authors prepared the TCRbeta library with unique molecular identifiers. TCRdb re-analysed the PCR reads in MiXCR, keeping a single row per CDR3 protein. Of 250,000 to 300,000 distinct CDR3 sequences in the sample, 9.5% to 10% were seen once. The germline V gene has CDR1 SGHDN and CDR2 FVKESK. The CDR3 has 14 residues. The V segment lost 4 bases and the J segment 6 bases; nucleotides outside the gene matches: 4. There are a few counts of this clonotype. The TCR was taken from a human donor who donated a stem cell graft to a child with SCID. The sequences come from PBMCs from the stem cell graft donor, collected from the stem cell graft. The chain joins TRBV14 to TRBJ2-1; 9 bases agree with TRBD1. CDR3 sequence (DNA): TGTGCCAGCAGCCGGGACAGGGTCATCAATGAGCAGTTCTTC. Translation gives CASSRDRVINEQFF.